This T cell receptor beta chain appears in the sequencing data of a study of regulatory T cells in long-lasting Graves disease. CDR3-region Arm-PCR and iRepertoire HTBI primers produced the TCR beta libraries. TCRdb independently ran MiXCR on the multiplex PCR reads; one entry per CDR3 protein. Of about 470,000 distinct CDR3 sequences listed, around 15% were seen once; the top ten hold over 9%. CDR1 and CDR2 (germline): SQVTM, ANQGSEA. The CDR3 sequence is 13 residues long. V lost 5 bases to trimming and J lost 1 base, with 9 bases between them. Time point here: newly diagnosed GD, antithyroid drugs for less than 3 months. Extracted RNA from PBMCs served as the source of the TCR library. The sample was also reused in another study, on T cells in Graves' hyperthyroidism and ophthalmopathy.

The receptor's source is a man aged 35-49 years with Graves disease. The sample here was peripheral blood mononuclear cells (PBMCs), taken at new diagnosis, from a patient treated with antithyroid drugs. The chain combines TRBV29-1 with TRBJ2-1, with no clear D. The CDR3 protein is CSVMDESYNEQFF. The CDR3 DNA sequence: TGCAGCGTTATGGACGAATCCTACAATGAGCAGTTCTTC.